Listed here are 6 T cell receptor beta chains from one sample, sequenced in a study of shared clonotypes between healthy human individuals. The data were produced by immunoSEQ multiplex PCR, yet TCRdb's version contains in-frame clones alone and is incomplete. In the table there are some 2,500,000 clones, approximately 90% of which are singletons. Sequenced sample: naive CD4+ T cells from PBMCs. Subset specified: CD45RA+ positively selected. The source is a man aged 18 to 30 in good health. Some clones in this sample may be carry-over from other donors' samples.

CDR3 DNA sequence: TGTGCCTGGAAGAAGGGACTAGCGGGAGGGAAACCCACAGATACGCAGTATTTT. This sequence encodes CAWKKGLAGGKPTDTQYF. The genes are TRBV30 and TRBJ2-3; 16 positions agree with TRBD2. Germline-derived CDR1 and CDR2 are GTSNPN and SVGIG (reference sequence). The CDR3 loop spans 18 amino acids. J was trimmed by 2 bases and V by 4 bases; bases with no gene match: 9.

J is TRBJ1-5 and V is TRBV30; a weak D match, TRBD1 (6 bases). Germline CDR1 is GTSNPN and CDR2 is SVGIG (reference sequence). Trimming cost V 1 base and J 6 bases, with 19 bases left between them. CDR3 size: 16 residues. For the CDR3, the DNA is TGTGCCTGGAGTGCAATGGGGGGGCTCGGGATTCAGCCCCAGCATTTT. This encodes CAWSAMGGLGIQPQHF.

The genes are TRBV19 and TRBJ2-2; no reliable D call. Germline CDR1 LNHDA, CDR2 SQIVND (reference sequence). The CDR3 is made up of 13 amino acids. Trimming cost V 7 bases and J 2 bases, with 8 bases left between them. CDR3 region: CASNDRNTGELFF. The CDR3 nucleotides are TGTGCCAGTAACGACCGAAACACCGGGGAGCTGTTTTTT.

This clone was counted once. V gene TRBV7-9 combines with J gene TRBJ2-3; 13 nucleotides align to TRBD2. The J segment lost 6 bases and the V segment lost 5 bases, leaving 11 bases of the junction unmatched. The CDR3 sequence is 17 residues long. CDR1 and CDR2 from the germline V gene are SEHNR and FQNEAQ (reference sequence). The CDR3 is CASSLRRTSGRVDTQYF. The CDR3 nucleotides read TGTGCCAGCAGCCTCCGTCGAACTAGCGGGAGGGTGGATACGCAGTATTTT.

The rearrangement joins TRBV4-3 to TRBJ1-1; no reliable D call. Germline lookup yields CDR1 LGHNA and CDR2 YSLEER. V lost 2 bases, J lost 0 bases, and 19 bases lay in between. This CDR3 spans 18 amino acids. CDR3 region: CASSQPLPQLSMNTEAFF. CDR3 DNA sequence: TGCGCCAGCAGCCAACCCCTGCCACAGCTTTCCATGAACACTGAAGCTTTCTTT.

The chain joins TRBV6-1 to TRBJ1-3, with D perhaps TRBD1 (6 bases). This CDR3 has 14 residues. The V end lost 6 bases, the J end lost 3 bases, and 12 bases lay between the germline ends. Germline CDR1 reads MNHNS; CDR2 reads SASEGT. This chain's CDR3 is CASRTQGIGNTIYF. The CDR3 DNA follows: TGTGCCAGCAGGACACAGGGTATTGGAAACACCATATATTTT.